This TCR beta chain was identified in a study of T cell repertoires in cytomegalovirus infection. Germline V gives CDR1 SGHTA, CDR2 FQGNSA. Trimming took off 4 bases at V and 3 bases at J, with 6 bases between the two ends. The CDR3 extends over 13 amino acids. TCRdb itself ran the reads through MiXCR, one entry per CDR3 protein. The sample shows some 900,000 distinct CDR3 sequences, over 25% of them seen only once. This clonotype was recorded many times. The antigen remains unidentified. The chain has TRBV7-2 and TRBJ2-2, with D unresolved. The sequenced sample was cultured CD8+ T cells from PBMCs, obtained from culture after CMV antigen stimulation. The TCR comes from a human donor in good health (CMV status not recorded). Some clones in this sample may be carry-over from other donors' samples. The CDR3, as DNA: TGTGCCAGCAGCTACGGCCACACCGGGGAGCTGTTTTTT. Protein product: CASSYGHTGELFF.